The next 29 T cell receptor beta chains were all read from a single sample in a study of T-cell reconstitution after alpha-beta-depleted transplantation in children. Researchers prepared the TCRbeta library using unique molecular identifiers, the study reports. In TCRdb, the PCR reads were re-called with MiXCR into one record per CDR3 protein. Here the sample spans hundreds of thousands of distinct CDR3 sequences, less than 15% being singletons. The sequencing used PBMCs, collected before TCRalphabeta/CD19-depleted stem cell transplant. Every receptor here comes from a girl aged 2 to 9 with congenital amegakaryocytic thrombocytopenia, due to receive a stem cell transplant.

This clonotype was observed many times. This chain connects TRBV15 to TRBJ2-1; 7 bases are shared with TRBD2. The V gene's germline CDR1 is LNHNV and CDR2 YYDKDF (reference sequence). This CDR3 has 15 amino acids. Trimming cost V 3 bases and J 9 bases; bases outside gene matches: 11. The CDR3 coding sequence is TGTGCCACCAGCAGTAAGCGGGGATTAGGATCTGAGCAGTTCTTC. As protein: CATSSKRGLGSEQFF.

This clonotype was seen repeatedly, ten times or more. This chain links TRBV18 with TRBJ2-3; 12 nucleotides agree with TRBD2. The junction had 8 bases not matched to a gene; V was cut back by 6 bases and J by 4 bases. There are 16 residues in the CDR3. Germline V gives CDR1 KGHSH, CDR2 LQKENI. The CDR3 is CASSLGLAGSADTQYF. CDR3 in DNA: TGTGCCAGCTCCCTAGGACTAGCGGGATCTGCAGATACGCAGTATTTT.

The rearrangement uses TRBV5-1 and TRBJ2-7; D unclear. V dropped 7 bases and J dropped 3 bases, with 14 bases sitting between them. This CDR3 is 13 amino acids long. Per the germline V gene, CDR1 is SGHRS and CDR2 is YFSETQ. The CDR3 bases are TGCGCCAGCCGCCTCCGACCCGACTACGAGCAGTACTTC. Translating it yields CASRLRPDYEQYF.

The chain employs TRBV20-1 and TRBJ1-1; TRBD1 matches 7 bases. Germline CDR1 DFQATT, CDR2 SNEGSKA (reference sequence). The CDR3 loop spans 13 amino acids. Trimming removed 5 bases from V and 4 bases from J; junction bases left unmatched: 7. CDR3 residues: CSAPLRGLTEAFF. In DNA form, the CDR3 reads TGCAGTGCTCCCCTAAGGGGGCTCACTGAAGCTTTCTTT.

This clonotype has only a few counts. The J gene is TRBJ2-3, the V gene TRBV30; 7 nucleotides line up with TRBD1. Per the germline V gene, CDR1 is GTSNPN and CDR2 is SVGIG (reference sequence). The CDR3 is 14 amino acids. V gave up 3 bases and J gave up 0 bases; unmatched junction bases: 3. The DNA for the CDR3 is TGTGCCTGGAGGATACAGGGGAGCACAGATACGCAGTATTTT. This sequence encodes CAWRIQGSTDTQYF.

The chain employs TRBV7-9 and TRBJ2-2; TRBD2 is a possible D gene (5 bases). The V gene lost 7 bases and the J gene lost 3 bases, with 12 bases spanning the gap. Germline loops: CDR1 SEHNR, CDR2 FQNEAQ (reference sequence). The CDR3 contains 14 residues. This CDR3 reads CASTRQEDTGELFF. For the CDR3, the DNA is TGTGCCAGCACCAGGCAGGAGGACACCGGGGAGCTGTTTTTT.

In its sample, this clonotype was seen a few times. The chain carries TRBV27 and TRBJ2-7; 7 positions match TRBD1. V gave up 3 bases and J gave up 1 base; unmatched junction bases: 6. From germline, CDR1 is MNHEY and CDR2 SMNVEV (reference sequence). This CDR3 is built from 15 residues. The CDR3 DNA is TGTGCCAGCAGTTTTTTTCGGGGACAGTCCTACGAGCAGTACTTC. This translates into CASSFFRGQSYEQYF.

At least ten counts were recorded for this clonotype. The chain uses TRBV5-1 and TRBJ1-2; 7 nucleotides agree with TRBD1. The germline V gene has CDR1 SGHRS and CDR2 YFSETQ. The CDR3 covers 14 residues. Germline trimming cut 4 bases from V and 0 bases from J; bases unmatched to any gene: 3. The CDR3 region is CASSLTGPNYGYTF. For the CDR3, the DNA is TGCGCCAGCAGCCTGACAGGGCCTAACTATGGCTACACCTTC. Full variable domain (outside the CDR3, taken from reference TRBV5-1 and TRBJ1-2): KAGVTQTPRYLIKTRGQQVTLSCSPISGHRSVSWYQQTPGQGLQFLFEYFSETQRNKGNFPGRFSGRQFSNSRSEMNVSTLELGDSALYLCASSLTGPNYGYTFGSGTRLTVV.

Ten or more counts support this clonotype. The chain couples TRBV12-3 or TRBV12-4 to TRBJ2-2; D possibly corresponds to TRBD1 (5 bases). This CDR3 is built from 13 residues. Trimming pared 4 bases from V and 6 bases from J, leaving 9 bases between. The CDR3 loop reads CASSSGFPGELFF. CDR3 DNA sequence: TGTGCCAGCAGTTCAGGGTTTCCCGGGGAGCTGTTTTTT.

The sample holds a few counts of this clonotype. The chain links TRBV28 to TRBJ2-1; D may be TRBD2 (6 bases). Trimming took off 4 bases at V and 0 bases at J, with 19 bases between the two ends. Germline V gene data show CDR1 as MDHEN and CDR2 as SYDVKM. The CDR3 extends over 18 amino acids. CDR3 in amino acids: CASSSLGGPDSSYNEQFF. DNA for the CDR3: TGTGCCAGCAGTTCTCTCGGGGGTCCAGACAGCTCCTACAATGAGCAGTTCTTC. Using reference TRBV28 and TRBJ2-1 for the parts outside the CDR3, the full variable domain is DVKVTQSSRYLVKRTGEKVFLECVQDMDHENMFWYRQDPGLGLRLIYFSYDVKMKEKGDIPEGYSVSREKKERFSLILESASTNQTSMYLCASSSLGGPDSSYNEQFFGPGTRLTVL.

There are many counts of this clonotype. The chain has TRBV20-1 and TRBJ2-1, with D possibly TRBD2 on 5 matching bases. V lost 4 bases and J 5 bases, leaving 12 bases between the germline ends. The CDR3 sequence is 13 residues long. Germline-derived CDR1 and CDR2 are DFQATT and SNEGSKA (reference sequence). CDR3 sequence (DNA): TGCAGTGCTATGAGAGGACTGAACAATGAGCAGTTCTTC. This codes for CSAMRGLNNEQFF.

The chain has TRBV5-6 and TRBJ2-1; 8 bases are a match to TRBD2. The CDR3 totals 16 residues. The ends lost 4 bases at V and 0 bases at J; junction bases unmatched: 6. The germline V gene encodes CDR1 SGHDT and CDR2 YYEEEE. The CDR3 bases are TGTGCCAGCAGCGCCCGGGGGGGGAGCTCCTACAATGAGCAGTTCTTC. This gives the protein CASSARGGSSYNEQFF.

The V gene is TRBV24-1, the J gene TRBJ2-3; the match to TRBD2 covers 8 bases. The germline CDR1 and CDR2 sequences are KGHDR and SFDVKD. The CDR3 totals 17 residues. V was pared by 3 bases and J by 0 bases, with 7 bases of the junction left unmatched. The CDR3 region has the DNA TGTGCCACCAGTGATGATCTTAGCGGGGCTAGCACAGATACGCAGTATTTT. It is translated as CATSDDLSGASTDTQYF.

The CDR3 protein is CSASPRVRGTDTQYF. As DNA, the CDR3 is TGCAGTGCTTCACCTCGGGTGAGGGGCACAGATACGCAGTATTTT. This rearrangement joins TRBV20-1 to TRBJ2-3; maybe TRBD2 (5 bases). V lost 5 bases, J lost 1 base, and 16 bases lay in between. This CDR3 is built from 15 residues. Germline values: CDR1 DFQATT, CDR2 SNEGSKA (reference sequence).

This clonotype was seen ten or more times. The chain uses TRBV5-1 and TRBJ1-6; D is undetermined. V was cut by 0 bases and J by 10 bases, with 11 bases left in between. This CDR3 has 14 residues. Germline V gene data show CDR1 as SGHRS and CDR2 as YFSETQ. In DNA form, the CDR3 reads TGCGCCAGCAGCTTGGTTCCGGGTGGATCACCCCTCCACTTT. Translating it yields CASSLVPGGSPLHF.

V is TRBV6-5 and J is TRBJ2-5, with 11 nucleotides matching TRBD2. CDR3 size: 15 residues. The ends lost 2 bases at V and 1 base at J; junction bases unmatched: 0. Germline values: CDR1 MNHEY, CDR2 SVGAGI. The CDR3 spells CASSYGTSGQETQYF. The DNA of the CDR3 is TGTGCCAGCAGTTACGGGACTAGCGGCCAAGAGACCCAGTACTTC.

The V call is TRBV28, the J call TRBJ2-7; D is possibly TRBD2 (5 bases). There are 17 residues in the CDR3. With 6 bases removed from V and 0 bases from J, the gap between germline ends came to 21 bases. The germline CDR1 and CDR2 sequences are MDHEN and SYDVKM. CDR3 loop: CASRSFSVRENSYEQYF. CDR3 coding DNA: TGTGCCAGCAGAAGTTTCTCCGTAAGGGAGAACTCCTACGAGCAGTACTTC.

This clonotype has a single count. Sequence at one end of the junction differs from germline and may be a read error. V gene TRBV12-3 or TRBV12-4 combines with J gene TRBJ2-2; D possibly corresponds to TRBD1 (6 bases). This CDR3 has 13 amino acids. CDR3 in DNA: TGTGCCAGCAGCCTGGACAGCCTCGGGGACCTGTTTTTT. This encodes CASSLDSLGDLFF.

This clonotype was observed at least ten times. This sequence joins TRBV29-1 and TRBJ1-1; 7 positions agree with TRBD1. Germline V lookup: CDR1 SQVTM, CDR2 ANQGSEA. The CDR3 length is 15 residues. The junction had 17 bases not matched to a gene; V was cut back by 7 bases and J by 6 bases. CDR3 amino acids: CSGGHPTGPNAEAFF. In DNA, the CDR3 is TGCAGCGGGGGCCATCCGACAGGGCCAAACGCTGAAGCTTTCTTT. The full variable domain, in which reference TRBV29-1 and TRBJ1-1 provide the parts outside the CDR3, is SAVISQKPSRDICQRGTSLTIQCQVDSQVTMMFWYRQQPGQSLTLIATANQGSEATYESGFVIDKFPISRPNLTFSTLTVSNMSPEDSSIYLCSGGHPTGPNAEAFFGQGTRLTVV.

The sample holds many counts of this clonotype. The CDR3 here is CSARTLGDSSYEQYF. The CDR3 DNA sequence: TGCAGTGCTAGGACCCTAGGAGATAGCTCCTACGAGCAGTACTTC. This sequence joins TRBV20-1 and TRBJ2-7; no definite D call. Germline-derived CDR1 and CDR2 are DFQATT and SNEGSKA (reference sequence). The CDR3 is 15 amino acids. V was shortened by 3 bases and J by 0 bases, with 15 bases between the two germline ends.

This chain connects TRBV30 to TRBJ2-1; D is uncertain. The CDR3 runs to 13 residues. V lost 0 bases to trimming and J lost 9 bases, with 12 bases between them. The germline CDR1 and CDR2 sequences are GTSNPN and SVGIG (reference sequence). This CDR3 reads CAWSVKAQLEQFF. In DNA form, the CDR3 reads TGTGCCTGGAGTGTTAAGGCGCAGCTTGAGCAGTTCTTC.

About this clonotype: This may stem from a read error, because a much larger clone lies one nucleotide away. V usage is TRBV5-1 and J usage is TRBJ2-3, with D unclear. The germline V gene has CDR1 SGHRS and CDR2 YFSETQ. Between the trimmed V and J ends, which lost 7 bases and 0 bases, there was a span of 12 bases. This CDR3 has 14 amino acids. CDR3 in DNA: TGCGCCAGCCGTGAGGAGACTAGCACAGATACGCAGTATTTT. This encodes CASREETSTDTQYF.

This clonotype was detected many times. The chain uses TRBV10-3 and TRBJ2-7; 10 bases line up with TRBD2. Per the germline V gene, CDR1 is ENHRY and CDR2 is SYGVKD. The J segment lost 3 bases and the V segment lost 7 bases, leaving 3 bases of the junction unmatched. The CDR3 sequence is 13 residues long. The CDR3 reads CAITSGSSYEQYF. The DNA for the CDR3 is TGTGCCATCACTAGCGGGAGCAGCTACGAGCAGTACTTC.

This clonotype has ten or more counts. The V call is TRBV28, the J call TRBJ2-2; a possible D gene is TRBD1 (6 bases). This CDR3 contains 15 residues. The V and J ends lost 8 bases and 3 bases respectively, with 16 bases between them. The V gene's germline CDR1 is MDHEN and CDR2 SYDVKM. CDR3 nucleotides: TGTGCCAGCTGGCCGGGACAAACTTACACCGGGGAGCTGTTTTTT. Protein sequence: CASWPGQTYTGELFF.

The CDR3 spells CASSLLAGSWDTQYF. In nucleotides, the CDR3 is TGTGCCAGCAGTCTTCTAGCGGGAAGTTGGGATACGCAGTATTTT. The J gene is TRBJ2-3, the V gene TRBV7-2; 9 bases agree with TRBD2. After removal of 6 bases from V and 6 bases from J, the junction contained 10 bases not matched to a gene. CDR1 and CDR2 from the germline V gene are SGHTA and FQGNSA. CDR3 size: 15 residues.

As concerns this clonotype: An end of the junction differs from the germline gene, which may be a read error. The chain has TRBV5-1 and TRBJ2-2, with 7 positions matching TRBD1. This CDR3 has 14 residues. CDR1 and CDR2 (germline): SGHRS, YFSETQ. CDR3 residues: CASSRGQNTGEMFF. In nucleotides, the CDR3 is TGCGCCAGCAGCAGGGGACAGAACACCGGGGAGATGTTTTTT.

The chain carries TRBV5-1 and TRBJ2-7; 11 bases map to TRBD1. V trimming: 4 bases; J trimming: 5 bases; junction bases outside the gene matches: 5. Germline values: CDR1 SGHRS, CDR2 YFSETQ. The CDR3 is made up of 14 amino acids. The CDR3 protein is CASSEGQGADEQYF. CDR3 nucleotide sequence: TGCGCCAGCAGCGAAGGACAGGGGGCGGACGAGCAGTACTTC.

Many counts were recorded for this clonotype. The chain joins TRBV4-2 to TRBJ2-6; D is unresolved. Germline loops: CDR1 LGHNA, CDR2 YNFKEQ. The CDR3 extends over 16 amino acids. The V gene lost 0 bases and the J gene lost 0 bases, with 6 bases spanning the gap. As DNA, the CDR3 is TGTGCCAGCAGCCAAGATTCAGACTCTGGGGCCAACGTCCTGACTTTC. This translates into CASSQDSDSGANVLTF.

This clonotype appeared many times. The rearrangement joins TRBV29-1 to TRBJ2-7; D uncertain. V was pared by 7 bases and J by 5 bases, with 15 bases between. Germline values: CDR1 SQVTM, CDR2 ANQGSEA. The CDR3 is 12 amino acids. The chain's CDR3 is CSAAGTGNEQYF. CDR3 sequence (DNA): TGCAGCGCCGCAGGAACTGGCAACGAGCAGTACTTC.